Following are 21 T cell receptor beta chains from one sample sequenced in a study of T cells in localized non-small cell lung cancer. Measured with immunoSEQ multiplex PCR; TCRdb has only the in-frame clones, and not every one. The table records about 6,800 clones, about half of them present only once. This specimen was lymph node tissue, taken before any cancer treatment. The origin of the receptors is a man between 40 and 70 years old with stage I lung adenocarcinoma.

The chain couples TRBV18 to TRBJ2-7; D remains ambiguous. Trimming stripped 2 bases from V and 7 bases from J, with 15 bases between. The CDR3 is 14 amino acids. Germline values: CDR1 KGHSH, CDR2 LQKENI. The CDR3 DNA follows: TGTGCCAGCTCACCAAAGGCGGACGGAAGGGAGCAGTACTTC. This codes for CASSPKADGREQYF.

The chain is built from TRBV9 and TRBJ2-3, with no clear D. The CDR3 covers 13 residues. The V end lost 4 bases, the J end lost 5 bases, and 11 bases lay between the germline ends. Germline V gene lookup returns CDR1 SGDLS and CDR2 YYNGEE. The CDR3 DNA follows: TGTGCCAGCAGCATAAAGAAAGGAGATACGCAGTATTTT. Its protein is CASSIKKGDTQYF.

This clone was seen a few times. The genes are TRBV11-3 and TRBJ2-2, with D uncertain. The length of the CDR3 is 14 residues. Per germline, CDR1 SGHNT and CDR2 YENEEA. Trimming removed 4 bases from V and 4 bases from J, with 10 bases in between. CDR3 residues: CASSSDGVTGELFF. CDR3 sequence (DNA): TGTGCCAGCAGCTCCGACGGCGTCACCGGGGAGCTGTTTTTT. The full variable domain, with the rest looked up from reference TRBV11-3 and TRBJ2-2, is EAGVVQSPRYKIIEKKQPVAFWCNPISGHNTLYWYLQNLGQGPELLIRYENEEAVDDSQLPKDRFSAERLKGVDSTLKIQPAELGDSAVYLCASSSDGVTGELFFGEGSRLTVL.

This clone came up once. V and J are TRBV28 and TRBJ2-7; 7 nucleotides match TRBD1. Germline V gene lookup returns CDR1 MDHEN and CDR2 SYDVKM. V shed 6 bases and J 4 bases; nucleotides not matched to a gene: 6. This CDR3 comprises 13 residues. The CDR3 is CASSPPGQYEQYF. CDR3 DNA: TGTGCCAGCAGCCCCCCGGGACAGTACGAGCAGTACTTC.

This sequence joins TRBV18 and TRBJ2-1; 9 bases match TRBD2. V trimming: 2 bases; J trimming: 6 bases; junction bases outside the gene matches: 8. CDR3 size: 16 residues. The V gene's germline CDR1 is KGHSH and CDR2 LQKENI. CDR3 protein: CASSPSGSGGPNEQFF. The CDR3 DNA is TGTGCCAGCTCACCAAGCGGCAGCGGGGGGCCCAATGAGCAGTTCTTC.

This clone appeared a few times. The chain uses TRBV6-7 and TRBJ1-4; D not certain. TRBV6-7 is annotated as an ORF whose role is uncertain. The CDR3 is 14 amino acids. Trimming removed 8 bases from V and 8 bases from J, with 18 bases in between. The CDR3 DNA sequence: TGTGCCAGCCTTTACCCGGGGAATGGCGAAAAACTGTTTTTT. Its protein product is CASLYPGNGEKLFF.

CDR3 protein: CASNYRGGRNTEAFF. CDR3 sequence (DNA): TGTGCCAGTAATTATAGGGGAGGCAGGAACACTGAAGCTTTCTTT. V usage is TRBV19 and J usage is TRBJ1-1, with a weak D call TRBD1 (5 bases). The CDR3 sequence is 15 residues long. Germline CDR1 LNHDA, CDR2 SQIVND (reference sequence). Trimming pared 7 bases from V and 1 base from J, leaving 16 bases between.

This clone turned up a few times. J is TRBJ1-6 and V is TRBV6-8; maybe TRBD1 (6 bases). V gave up 6 bases and J gave up 7 bases, with 16 bases separating them. Germline CDR1 is MNHGY and CDR2 is SAAAGT. The CDR3 totals 15 residues. CDR3 nucleotides: TGTGCCAGCAGCGCCGGGACATCGGTCAATTCACCCCTCCACTTT. This gives the protein CASSAGTSVNSPLHF.

In this sample, this clone turned up a few times. The J gene is TRBJ2-1, the V gene TRBV6-8; 9 bases fit TRBD1. CDR1 is MNHGY and CDR2 is SAAAGT in the germline V gene. This CDR3 spans 15 amino acids. V lost 4 bases to trimming and J lost 3 bases; unmatched junction nucleotides: 4. Here the CDR3 DNA reads TGTGCCAGCAGTTCCGGGACAGGGAACTACAATGAGCAGTTCTTC. It yields the protein CASSSGTGNYNEQFF.

The V gene is TRBV10-2, the J gene TRBJ2-3; TRBD2 agrees at 9 bases. The length of the CDR3 is 17 residues. Germline V gene data show CDR1 as WSHSY and CDR2 as SAAADI. Trimming at V came to 2 bases and at J to 0 bases, leaving 6 bases not matched to a gene. The CDR3 bases are TGCGCCAGCAGTGAGCATCTAGCGGGACTGAGCACAGATACGCAGTATTTT. As protein: CASSEHLAGLSTDTQYF.

This clone was found a few times. The rearrangement uses TRBV7-6 and TRBJ2-2, with D possibly matching TRBD1 (6 bases). The CDR3 extends over 16 amino acids. From germline, CDR1 is SGHVS and CDR2 FNYEAQ. The V end was cut by 6 bases, the J end by 1 base, with 15 bases between. Here the CDR3 reads CASRSRWGRNTGELFF. The CDR3 DNA reads as TGTGCCAGCAGAAGTCGCTGGGGGCGGAACACCGGGGAGCTGTTTTTT.

The chain couples TRBV25-1 to TRBJ2-7; the D gene could be TRBD1 or TRBD2 (5 bases each). The germline gives CDR1 MGHDK, CDR2 SYGVNS. The CDR3 is 13 residues long. V lost 2 bases to trimming and J lost 2 bases, with 7 bases between them. Here the CDR3 DNA reads TGTGCCAGCAGTGAAGGGGGAGCCTACGAGCAGTACTTC. It yields the protein CASSEGGAYEQYF.

A remark on this clone: The sample carries other DNA sequences with the same CDR3. In nucleotides, the CDR3 is TGTGCCAGCTCACCCGACAGGGGCGGCAATCAGCCCCAGCATTTT. It specifies CASSPDRGGNQPQHF. The gene calls are TRBV18 and TRBJ1-5, with 8 positions matching TRBD1. This CDR3 region has 15 residues. V shed 3 bases and J 2 bases; nucleotides not matched to a gene: 3. Germline V gene sequence: CDR1 KGHSH, CDR2 LQKENI.

In this sample, this clone turned up a few times. This sequence joins TRBV11-3 and TRBJ1-1; D may be TRBD1 (5 bases). Germline values: CDR1 SGHNT, CDR2 YENEEA. This CDR3 is 15 amino acids long. Trimming stripped 1 base from V and 0 bases from J, with 9 bases between. The CDR3 DNA reads TGTGCCAGCAGCTTAGGGGACCTTCTGAACACTGAAGCTTTCTTT. It codes for CASSLGDLLNTEAFF. The complete variable domain, with remaining parts taken from reference TRBV11-3 and TRBJ1-1, reads EAGVVQSPRYKIIEKKQPVAFWCNPISGHNTLYWYLQNLGQGPELLIRYENEEAVDDSQLPKDRFSAERLKGVDSTLKIQPAELGDSAVYLCASSLGDLLNTEAFFGQGTRLTVV.

In DNA form, the CDR3 reads TGCGCCAGCAGCCGAGGGGGCCGGGACACTGAAGCTTTCTTT. Translated: CASSRGGRDTEAFF. V usage is TRBV4-1 and J usage is TRBJ1-1, with 7 bases that match TRBD1. This CDR3 has 14 residues. V gave up 4 bases and J gave up 3 bases; unmatched junction bases: 5. Germline V gene lookup returns CDR1 MGHRA and CDR2 YSYEKL.

Only a few counts were recorded for this clone. This chain joins TRBV15 and TRBJ2-1, with 7 bases lining up with TRBD2. Trimming removed 3 bases from V and 6 bases from J; junction bases left unmatched: 5. Germline CDR1 LNHNV, CDR2 YYDKDF (reference sequence). The CDR3 extends over 14 amino acids. CDR3 residues: CATSRSLAVNEQFF. The CDR3 DNA reads as TGTGCCACCAGCAGGAGCCTAGCGGTCAATGAGCAGTTCTTC.

The chain recombines TRBV6-8 with TRBJ1-5, with D perhaps matching TRBD1 (5 bases). Germline V gives CDR1 MNHGY, CDR2 SAAAGT. V was clipped by 0 bases and J by 7 bases, with 7 bases between them. The CDR3 loop spans 13 amino acids. The CDR3 reads CASSYSKGQPQHF. The CDR3 DNA follows: TGTGCCAGCAGTTACTCGAAGGGGCAGCCCCAGCATTTT.

The genes are TRBV6-8 and TRBJ2-1; D not resolved. V was shortened by 6 bases and J by 7 bases, with 16 bases between the two germline ends. CDR1 and CDR2 from the germline V gene are MNHGY and SAAAGT. CDR3 length: 14 amino acids. The CDR3 loop is CASRERQVWNEQFF. DNA of the CDR3: TGTGCCAGCAGGGAGAGGCAGGTTTGGAATGAGCAGTTCTTC.

V is TRBV29-1 and J is TRBJ2-5, with 8 positions matching TRBD1. J was trimmed by 7 bases and V by 6 bases; bases with no gene match: 10. Germline CDR1 SQVTM, CDR2 ANQGSEA. The CDR3 extends over 13 amino acids. The CDR3 here is CSVVTGEGMTQYF. The CDR3 nucleotides are TGCAGCGTCGTGACAGGGGAAGGGATGACCCAGTACTTC. The full variable domain, completed using reference TRBV29-1 and TRBJ2-5, is SAVISQKPSRDICQRGTSLTIQCQVDSQVTMMFWYRQQPGQSLTLIATANQGSEATYESGFVIDKFPISRPNLTFSTLTVSNMSPEDSSIYLCSVVTGEGMTQYFGPGTRLLVL.

V and J are TRBV6-8 and TRBJ2-5; 9 nucleotides line up with TRBD1. Germline V gene data show CDR1 as MNHGY and CDR2 as SAAAGT. Trimming removed 4 bases from V and 5 bases from J; junction bases left unmatched: 8. This CDR3 has 15 residues. The CDR3: CASSSPGQGHETQYF. DNA for the CDR3: TGTGCCAGCAGTTCGCCGGGACAGGGACATGAGACCCAGTACTTC.

The chain recombines TRBV10-3 with TRBJ2-7; 9 bases fit TRBD1. The J segment lost 5 bases and the V segment lost 0 bases, leaving 2 bases of the junction unmatched. Looked up from germline, CDR1 is ENHRY and CDR2 is SYGVKD. This CDR3 has 14 residues. In nucleotides, the CDR3 is TGTGCCATCAGTGAGTCGGGACAGGGCAACGAGCAGTACTTC. Its protein product is CAISESGQGNEQYF.